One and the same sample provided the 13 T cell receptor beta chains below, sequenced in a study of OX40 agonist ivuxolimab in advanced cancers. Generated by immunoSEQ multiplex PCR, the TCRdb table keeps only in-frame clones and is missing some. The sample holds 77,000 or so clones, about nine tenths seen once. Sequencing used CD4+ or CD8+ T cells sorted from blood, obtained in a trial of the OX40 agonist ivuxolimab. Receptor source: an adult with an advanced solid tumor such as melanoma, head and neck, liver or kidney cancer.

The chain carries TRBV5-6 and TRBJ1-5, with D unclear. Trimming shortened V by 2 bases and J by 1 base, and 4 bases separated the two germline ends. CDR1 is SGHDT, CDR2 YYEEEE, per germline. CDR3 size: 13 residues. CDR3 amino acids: CASSLRSNQPQHF. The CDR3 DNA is TGTGCCAGCAGCTTAAGAAGCAATCAGCCCCAGCATTTT.

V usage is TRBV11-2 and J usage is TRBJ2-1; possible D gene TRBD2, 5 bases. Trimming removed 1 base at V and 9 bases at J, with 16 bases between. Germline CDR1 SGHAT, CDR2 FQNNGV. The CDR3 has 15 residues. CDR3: CASSLGSGGRGEQFF. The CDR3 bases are TGTGCCAGCAGCTTAGGTTCTGGAGGTCGGGGTGAGCAGTTCTTC. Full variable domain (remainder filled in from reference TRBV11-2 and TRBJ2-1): EAGVAQSPRYKIIEKRQSVAFWCNPISGHATLYWYQQILGQGPKLLIQFQNNGVVDDSQLPKDRFSAERLKGVDSTLKIQPAKLEDSAVYLCASSLGSGGRGEQFFGPGTRLTVL.

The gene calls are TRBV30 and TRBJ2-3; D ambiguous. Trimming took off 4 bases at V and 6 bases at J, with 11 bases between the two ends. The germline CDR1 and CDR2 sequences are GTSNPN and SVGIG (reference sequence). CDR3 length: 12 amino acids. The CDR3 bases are TGTGCCTGGATGACTTCCCCCGATACGCAGTATTTT. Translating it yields CAWMTSPDTQYF.

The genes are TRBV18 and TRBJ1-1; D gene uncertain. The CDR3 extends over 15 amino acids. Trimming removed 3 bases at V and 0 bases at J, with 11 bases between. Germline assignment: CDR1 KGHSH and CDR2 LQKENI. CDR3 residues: CASSPPVAMNTEAFF. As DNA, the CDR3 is TGTGCCAGCTCACCCCCGGTGGCTATGAACACTGAAGCTTTCTTT. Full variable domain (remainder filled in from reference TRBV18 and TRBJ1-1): NAGVMQNPRHLVRRRGQEARLRCSPMKGHSHVYWYRQLPEEGLKFMVYLQKENIIDESGMPKERFSAEFPKEGPSILRIQQVVRGDSAAYFCASSPPVAMNTEAFFGQGTRLTVV.

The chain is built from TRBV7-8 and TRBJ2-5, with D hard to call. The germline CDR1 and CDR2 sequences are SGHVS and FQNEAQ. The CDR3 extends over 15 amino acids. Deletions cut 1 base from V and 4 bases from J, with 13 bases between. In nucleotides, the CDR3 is TGTGCCAGCAGCTTAGTGGGCAGCACGAGAGAGACCCAGTACTTC. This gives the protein CASSLVGSTRETQYF.

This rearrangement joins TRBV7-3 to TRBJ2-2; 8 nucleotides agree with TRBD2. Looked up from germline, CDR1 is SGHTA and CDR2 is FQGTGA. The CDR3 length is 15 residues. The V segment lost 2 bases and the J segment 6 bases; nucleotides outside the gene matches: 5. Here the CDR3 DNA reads TGTGCCAGCAGCTTAGGTAGCGGGATGGCCGGGGAGCTGTTTTTT. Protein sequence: CASSLGSGMAGELFF.

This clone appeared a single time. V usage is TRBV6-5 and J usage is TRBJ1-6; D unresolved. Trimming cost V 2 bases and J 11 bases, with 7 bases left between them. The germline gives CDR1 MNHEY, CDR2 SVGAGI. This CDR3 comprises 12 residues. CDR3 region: CASSYHRTPLHF. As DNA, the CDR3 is TGTGCCAGCAGTTACCACCGGACACCCCTCCACTTT.

The CDR3 region has the DNA TGTGCCAGCAGTGAATCGGGGACTTCCTATGGCTACACCTTC. Translated, it gives CASSESGTSYGYTF. V gene TRBV2 combines with J gene TRBJ1-2, with D tentatively TRBD1 (5 bases). Trimming left V 2 bases short and J 4 bases short, with 11 bases between. Germline lookup yields CDR1 SNHLY and CDR2 FYNNEI. The CDR3 runs 14 residues.

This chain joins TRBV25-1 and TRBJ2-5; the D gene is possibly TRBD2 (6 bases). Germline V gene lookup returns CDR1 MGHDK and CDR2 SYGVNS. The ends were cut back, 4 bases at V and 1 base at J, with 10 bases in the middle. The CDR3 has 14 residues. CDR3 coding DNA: TGTGCCAGCAGTGCTATGGGAGGCCAAGAGACCCAGTACTTC. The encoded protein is CASSAMGGQETQYF.

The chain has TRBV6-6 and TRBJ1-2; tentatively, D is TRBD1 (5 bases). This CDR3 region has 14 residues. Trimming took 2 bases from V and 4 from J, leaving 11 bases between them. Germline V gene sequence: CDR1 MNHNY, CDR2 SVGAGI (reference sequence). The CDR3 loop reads CASSYEGQRYGYTF. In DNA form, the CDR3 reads TGTGCCAGCAGTTACGAAGGACAACGCTATGGCTACACCTTC.

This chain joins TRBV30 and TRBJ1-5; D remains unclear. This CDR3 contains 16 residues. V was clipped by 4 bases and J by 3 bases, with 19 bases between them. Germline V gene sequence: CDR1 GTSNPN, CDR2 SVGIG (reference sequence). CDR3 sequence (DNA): TGTGCCTGGACCCGCCGAGGAGCGACCCTCAATCAGCCCCAGCATTTT. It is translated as CAWTRRGATLNQPQHF. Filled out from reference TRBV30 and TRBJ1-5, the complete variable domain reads SQTIHQWPATLVQPVGSPLSLECTVEGTSNPNLYWYRQAAGRGLQLLFYSVGIGQISSEVPQNLSASRPQDRQFILSSKKLLLSDSGFYLCAWTRRGATLNQPQHFGDGTRLSIL.

CDR3 region: CASGKGYQEPQHF. The CDR3 DNA reads TGTGCCAGCGGTAAAGGGTATCAGGAGCCCCAGCATTTT. V gene TRBV27 combines with J gene TRBJ1-5; D gene unclear. Germline V gene sequence: CDR1 MNHEY, CDR2 SMNVEV (reference sequence). CDR3 size: 13 residues. Trimming stripped 8 bases from V and 8 bases from J, with 16 bases between.

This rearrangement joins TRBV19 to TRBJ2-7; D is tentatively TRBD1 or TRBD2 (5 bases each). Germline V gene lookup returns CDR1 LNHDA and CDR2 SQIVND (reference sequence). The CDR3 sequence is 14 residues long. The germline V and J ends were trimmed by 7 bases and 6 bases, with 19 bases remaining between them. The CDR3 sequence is CASTPGTTSREQYF. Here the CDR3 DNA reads TGTGCCAGTACCCCCGGGACGACCTCGCGCGAGCAGTACTTC.